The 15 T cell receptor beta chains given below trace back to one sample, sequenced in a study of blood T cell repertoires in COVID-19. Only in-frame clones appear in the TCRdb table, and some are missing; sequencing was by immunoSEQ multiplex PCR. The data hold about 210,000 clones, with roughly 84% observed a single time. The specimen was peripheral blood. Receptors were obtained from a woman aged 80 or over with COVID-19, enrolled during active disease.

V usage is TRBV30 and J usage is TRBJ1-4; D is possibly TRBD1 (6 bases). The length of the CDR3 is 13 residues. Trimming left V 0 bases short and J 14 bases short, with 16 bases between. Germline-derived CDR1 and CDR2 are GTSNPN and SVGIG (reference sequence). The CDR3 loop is CAWSVRAGEGLFF. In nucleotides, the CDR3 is TGTGCCTGGAGTGTACGGGCAGGGGAAGGTCTGTTTTTT.

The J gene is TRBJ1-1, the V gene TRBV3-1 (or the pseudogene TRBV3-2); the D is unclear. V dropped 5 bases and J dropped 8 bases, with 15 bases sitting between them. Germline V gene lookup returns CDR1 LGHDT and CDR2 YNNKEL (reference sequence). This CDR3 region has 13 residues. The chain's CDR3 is CASSYSPPGEAFF. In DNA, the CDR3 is TGTGCCAGCAGCTACTCCCCCCCAGGAGAAGCTTTCTTT.

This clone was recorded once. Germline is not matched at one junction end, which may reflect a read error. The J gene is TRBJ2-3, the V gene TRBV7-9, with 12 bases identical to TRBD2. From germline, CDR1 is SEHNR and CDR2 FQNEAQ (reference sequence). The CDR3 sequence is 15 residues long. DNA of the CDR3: TGTGCCGGCAGCTTTCTAGCGGGGGGGCAAGATACGCAGTATTTT. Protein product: CAGSFLAGGQDTQYF. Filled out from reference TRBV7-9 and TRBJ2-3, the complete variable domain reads DTGVSQNPRHKITKRGQNVTFRCDPISEHNRLYWYRQTLGQGPEFLTYFQNEAQLEKSRLLSDRFSAERPKGSFSTLEIQRTEQGDSAMYLCAGSFLAGGQDTQYFGPGTRLTVL.

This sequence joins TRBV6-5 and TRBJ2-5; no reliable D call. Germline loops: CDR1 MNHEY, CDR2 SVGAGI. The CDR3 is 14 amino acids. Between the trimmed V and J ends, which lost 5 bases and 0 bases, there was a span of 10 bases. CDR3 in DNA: TGTGCCAGCAGTACCGACTTTTACCAAGAGACCCAGTACTTC. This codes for CASSTDFYQETQYF.

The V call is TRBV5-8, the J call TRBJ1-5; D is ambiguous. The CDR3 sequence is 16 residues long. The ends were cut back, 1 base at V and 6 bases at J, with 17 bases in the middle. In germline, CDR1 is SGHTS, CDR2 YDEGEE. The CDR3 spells CASSLFSRGVGQPQHF. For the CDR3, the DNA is TGTGCCAGCAGCTTGTTTAGTCGGGGTGTGGGTCAGCCCCAGCATTTT.

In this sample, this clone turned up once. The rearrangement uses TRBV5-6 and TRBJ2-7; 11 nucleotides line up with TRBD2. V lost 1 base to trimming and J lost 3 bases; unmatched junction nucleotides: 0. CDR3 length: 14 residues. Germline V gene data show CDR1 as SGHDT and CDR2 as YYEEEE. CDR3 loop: CASSLLAGGYEQYV. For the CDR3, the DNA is TGTGCCAGCAGCTTGCTAGCGGGGGGCTACGAGCAGTACGTC.

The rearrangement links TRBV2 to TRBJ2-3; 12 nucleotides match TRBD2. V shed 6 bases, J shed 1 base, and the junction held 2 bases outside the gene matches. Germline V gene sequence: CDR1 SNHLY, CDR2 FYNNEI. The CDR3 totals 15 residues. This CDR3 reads CASRRLAGGTDTQYF. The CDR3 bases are TGTGCCAGCAGGCGACTAGCGGGGGGCACAGATACGCAGTATTTT. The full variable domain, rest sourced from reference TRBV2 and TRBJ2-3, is EPEVTQTPSHQVTQMGQEVILRCVPISNHLYFYWYRQILGQKVEFLVSFYNNEISEKSEIFDDQFSVERPDGSNFTLKIRSTKLEDSAMYFCASRRLAGGTDTQYFGPGTRLTVL.

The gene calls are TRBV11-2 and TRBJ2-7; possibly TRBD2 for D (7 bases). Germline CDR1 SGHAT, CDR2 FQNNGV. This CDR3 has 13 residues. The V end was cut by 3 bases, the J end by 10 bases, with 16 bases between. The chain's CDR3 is CASSLGGQLGQYV. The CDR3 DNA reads TGTGCCAGCAGCTTGGGGGGGCAGTTAGGACAGTACGTC.

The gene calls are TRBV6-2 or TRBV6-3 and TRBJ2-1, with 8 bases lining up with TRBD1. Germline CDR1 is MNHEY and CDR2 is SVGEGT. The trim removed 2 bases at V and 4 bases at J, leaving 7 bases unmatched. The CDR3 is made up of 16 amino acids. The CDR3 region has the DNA TGTGCCAGCAGTTACGTCCAGGGGGCATGGTACAATGAGCAGTTCTTC. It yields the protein CASSYVQGAWYNEQFF.

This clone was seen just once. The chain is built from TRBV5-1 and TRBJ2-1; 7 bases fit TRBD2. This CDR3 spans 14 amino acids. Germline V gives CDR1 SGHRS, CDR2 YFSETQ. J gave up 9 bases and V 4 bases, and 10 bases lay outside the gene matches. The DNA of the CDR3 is TGCGCCAGCAGCGTTGGGAGCGGGGACCGTGAGCAGTTCTTC. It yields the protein CASSVGSGDREQFF.

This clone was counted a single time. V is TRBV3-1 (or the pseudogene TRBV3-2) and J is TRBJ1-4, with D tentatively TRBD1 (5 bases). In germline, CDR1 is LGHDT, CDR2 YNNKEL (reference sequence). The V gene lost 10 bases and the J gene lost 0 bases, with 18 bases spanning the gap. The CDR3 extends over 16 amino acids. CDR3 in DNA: TGTGCCACCTCACGGGGCGGGGGAGCAACTAATGAAAAACTGTTTTTT. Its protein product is CATSRGGGATNEKLFF.

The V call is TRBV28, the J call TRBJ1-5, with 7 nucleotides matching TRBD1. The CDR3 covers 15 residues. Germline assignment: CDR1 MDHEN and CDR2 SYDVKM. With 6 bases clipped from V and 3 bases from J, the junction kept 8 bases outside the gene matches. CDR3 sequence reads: CASSSQGTDNQPQHF. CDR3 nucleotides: TGTGCCAGCAGCTCCCAGGGGACAGACAATCAGCCCCAGCATTTT. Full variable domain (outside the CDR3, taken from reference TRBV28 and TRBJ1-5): DVKVTQSSRYLVKRTGEKVFLECVQDMDHENMFWYRQDPGLGLRLIYFSYDVKMKEKGDIPEGYSVSREKKERFSLILESASTNQTSMYLCASSSQGTDNQPQHFGDGTRLSIL.

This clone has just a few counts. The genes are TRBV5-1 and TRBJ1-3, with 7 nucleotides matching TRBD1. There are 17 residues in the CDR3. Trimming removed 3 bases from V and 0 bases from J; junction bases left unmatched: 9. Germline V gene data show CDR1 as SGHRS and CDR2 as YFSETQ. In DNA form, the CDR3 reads TGCGCCAGCAGCTCGTTACGACAGGGATCCTCTGGAAACACCATATATTTT. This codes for CASSSLRQGSSGNTIYF.

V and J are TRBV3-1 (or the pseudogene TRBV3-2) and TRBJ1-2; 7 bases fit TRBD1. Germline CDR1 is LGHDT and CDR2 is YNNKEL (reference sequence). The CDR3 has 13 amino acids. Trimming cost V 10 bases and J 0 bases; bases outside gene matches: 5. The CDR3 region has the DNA TGTGCCACCGGGACAGAGTCTAACTATGGCTACACCTTC. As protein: CATGTESNYGYTF.

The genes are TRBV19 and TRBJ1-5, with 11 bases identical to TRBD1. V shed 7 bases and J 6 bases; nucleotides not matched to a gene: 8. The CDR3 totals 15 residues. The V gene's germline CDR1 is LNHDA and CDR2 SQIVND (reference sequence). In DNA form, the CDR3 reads TGTGCCAGTAAATATGGACAGGGGGCATCTCAGCCCCAGCATTTT. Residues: CASKYGQGASQPQHF.